This entry features one T cell receptor beta chain sequence. Profiling relied on immunoSEQ multiplex PCR, and the TCRdb table lists in-frame clones only, not all of them. Of tens of thousands of clones in the sample, 86% were seen once. The CDR3 extends over 14 amino acids. V shed 5 bases and J shed 5 bases, with 10 bases lying between them. Germline V gene data show CDR1 as MDHEN and CDR2 as SYDVKM. These data are taken from a study of blood T cell repertoires in COVID-19. The genes are TRBV28 and TRBJ1-6, with D perhaps TRBD1 (6 bases). Material for sequencing was peripheral blood. The receptor was derived from a man aged 25 to 45 with acute or convalescent COVID-19. This CDR3 is CASSGQTNNSPLHF. The CDR3 DNA reads as TGTGCCAGCAGTGGACAGACTAATAATTCACCCCTCCACTTT.